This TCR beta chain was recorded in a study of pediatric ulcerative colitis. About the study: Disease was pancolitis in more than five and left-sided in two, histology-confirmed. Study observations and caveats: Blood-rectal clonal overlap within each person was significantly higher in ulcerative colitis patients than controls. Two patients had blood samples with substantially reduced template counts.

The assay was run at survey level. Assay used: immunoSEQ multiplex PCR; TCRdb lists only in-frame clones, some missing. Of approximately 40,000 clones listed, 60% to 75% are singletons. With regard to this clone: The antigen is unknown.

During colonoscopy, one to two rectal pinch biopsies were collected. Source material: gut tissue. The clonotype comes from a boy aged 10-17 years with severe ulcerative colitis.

The CDR3 DNA follows: TGTGCCAGCAGTGAAAACTGGCGATACGAGCAGTACTTC. This sequence encodes CASSENWRYEQYF. The rearrangement joins TRBV6-1 to TRBJ2-7; D not resolved. Looked up from germline, CDR1 is MNHNS and CDR2 is SASEGT. Trimming pared 2 bases from V and 4 bases from J, leaving 9 bases between. CDR3 length: 13 amino acids.